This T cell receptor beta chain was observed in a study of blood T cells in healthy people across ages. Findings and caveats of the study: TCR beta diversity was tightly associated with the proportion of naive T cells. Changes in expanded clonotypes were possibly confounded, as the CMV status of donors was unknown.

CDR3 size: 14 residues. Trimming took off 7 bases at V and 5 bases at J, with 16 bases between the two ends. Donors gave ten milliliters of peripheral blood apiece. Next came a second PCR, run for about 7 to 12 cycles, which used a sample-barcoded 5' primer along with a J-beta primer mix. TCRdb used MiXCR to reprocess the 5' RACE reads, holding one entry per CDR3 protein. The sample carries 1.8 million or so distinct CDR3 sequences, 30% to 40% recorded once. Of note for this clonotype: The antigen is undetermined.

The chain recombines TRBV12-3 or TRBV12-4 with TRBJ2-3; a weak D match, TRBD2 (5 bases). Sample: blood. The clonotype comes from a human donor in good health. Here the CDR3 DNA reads TGTGCCAGCACCCCTATGGGAGTGAGAGATACGCAGTATTTT. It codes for CASTPMGVRDTQYF.